This paragraph covers one T cell receptor (beta chain) sequence. Its cognate antigen is unknown. These donors, healthy bone marrow donors, were studied. With 10 bases removed from V and 3 bases from J, the gap between germline ends came to 13 bases. CDR3 length: 13 amino acids. From germline, CDR1 is MNHNS and CDR2 SASEGT. Both 60 Vbeta primers and 13 Jbeta primers went into the PCR. Generated by immunoSEQ multiplex PCR, the TCRdb table keeps only in-frame clones and is missing some. In the table there are about 230,000 clones, 70% to 80% of which are singletons. This sample was included in a study of cytomegalovirus exposure and HLA in healthy donors. On the study more broadly: Caucasian-associated ancestry cluster membership applied to around 80% of around 400 genotyped donors. Whole-study findings and limits: Owing to their indistinguishability, certain V segments, notably TRBV6-2 and TRBV6-3, were excluded. Using the classifier, cytomegalovirus status was reportedly diagnosed with high specificity and sensitivity.

The rearrangement uses TRBV6-1 and TRBJ2-1; D possibly corresponds to TRBD2 (5 bases). The receptor was isolated from a woman aged 55-69 years in good health and CMV-seropositive. Sequencing input: PBMCs. The CDR3 here is CATTELVYNEQFF. In DNA, the CDR3 is TGTGCCACGACCGAACTAGTCTACAATGAGCAGTTCTTC.